The source of this T cell receptor beta chain is a study of T cells in Graves' hyperthyroidism and ophthalmopathy (dated by TCRdb to 2018 to 2020). The study in broad terms: Peripheral blood samples were taken at initial diagnosis, before any treatment was given. To identify distinguishing TCR V-J signatures, a discovery cohort of about 100 patients was used, comprising roughly 45 with Graves' ophthalmopathy and approximately 58 with stable Graves' hyperthyroidism. Prospective prediction of ophthalmopathy was tested in an independent validation cohort consisting of fewer than 20 hyperthyroidism patients and approximately 16 patients who later progressed to ophthalmopathy. The 100 discovery patients were randomly divided into training and test sets at a 7:3 ratio. The study also compared thyroid tissue and blood T-cell repertoires from roughly six Graves' hyperthyroidism patients. Following sampling, methimazole starting at 30 mg daily was given to hyperthyroidism patients, and high-dose intravenous methylprednisolone was given to ophthalmopathy patients. The paper describes TCR Vbeta CDR3 sequencing of 140 or so peripheral blood samples, made up of fewer than 50 ophthalmopathy patients, roughly 80 hyperthyroidism patients and roughly 17 progressor patients.

Overall study results and their limits: No statistical method was used to set the sample size in advance, and investigators knew the group allocation. Ophthalmopathy was separated from stable hyperthyroidism by a 13 V-J signature model, with roughly 88% sensitivity and about 81% specificity obtained in cross-validation and 80%/75% obtained in testing. In validation, progression to ophthalmopathy was predicted by the model with roughly 71% sensitivity and just over 72% specificity, a median of approximately 6.5 months before onset. Blood samples also contained most of the expanded thyroid clonotypes (frequency above 0.001), which suggests that blood repertoires may reflect thyroid immune responses.

This clonotype was seen ten or more times. The target of this receptor is not known. The sample holds no much larger clone one base away, and base qualities are not on file. V and J are truncated by 4 bases and 6 bases respectively, leaving an intervening sequence of 18 bases. The germline V gene encodes CDR1 LGHNA and CDR2 YSLEER. There are 15 amino acids in the CDR3, from cysteine to phenylalanine inclusive. Solely the CDR3 DNA is kept, with 45 bases framed from the first base. Ophthalmopathy patients had moderately to severely active disease, with a Clinical Activity Score of 3 or more, a NOSPECS grade of 4 or more, and a disease duration of less than 3 months. Exclusion was applied to patients with uncontrolled infections, other autoimmune diseases, pregnancy or lactation. Diagnoses were based on clinical symptoms, serum thyroxine and TRAb, thyroid ultrasound and orbital computed tomography. PBMCs were isolated from 7.5 to 10 ml of fresh peripheral blood by Ficoll-Paque density gradient centrifugation. Total RNA was extracted with Trizol reagent, and quality was checked on an Agilent 2100 Bioanalyzer.

The TCR beta CDR3 regions were amplified from RNA transcripts. For the first round of RT-PCR on the TCR CDR3, the HTBI primer set was used together with the Qiagen OneStep RT-PCR kit. The libraries were constructed in a second round of multiplex PCR and then size-selected and purified. Libraries were sequenced paired-end with 100 bp reads on an Illumina HiSeq2000. Per the original workflow: SOAPnuke was used to process the raw data, throwing out any read that contained adapters or uncalled bases, had a mean Phred below 15, or lacked an exact constant-primer or identifier match. COPE v1.2.5 was used to merge the high-quality paired reads, and each unique nucleotide sequence was defined as a clonotype. Clonotypes were aligned to IMGT TRBV, TRBD and TRBJ reference segments using MiTCR v1.1. Only V-J combinations with frequency above 0.0001, covering about 99% of repertoires, were analysed. The TCS score was defined as F50 (clonal expansion) divided by E x V (chaos), with BLOSUM62-based TCRdist calculated between CDR3 peptides within each V-J. Welch's t-statistics and random forest reduced roughly 530 V-J features to about 13, which were used in a naive Bayes classifier (R e1071). TCRdb reprocessing: public reads trimmed at Q25 with fastp, clones called with MiXCR, in-frame beta chains kept. Every CDR3 protein is listed once, alongside the most common genes and DNA of its rows. What appears here as the V and J calls and clone size reflects TCRdb's work, not the paper's. Across this sample there are some 500,000 distinct CDR3 sequences, with 24% seen only once. The ten largest clones represent 11% of the sample.

The chain uses TRBV4-3 and TRBJ1-1; a confident D gene designation cannot be given. The material sequenced was blood. The source is a woman aged 25 to 39 with Graves' ophthalmopathy. The bases read TGCGCCAGCAGCCGCATCCGGGCGGAGAGCTCTGAAGCTTTCTTT. Its translation reads: CASSRIRAESSEAFF.